This T cell receptor beta chain is drawn from a study of beta chain features in type 1 diabetes. Across the whole study: Examined across all samples were 90 million to 130 million sorted cells. Whole-study results and caveats: Shortening that was moderate but significant affected the TCRB CDR3s of Type 1 diabetes patients in all four CD4+ subsets.

Every isolated RNA sample was fully reverse transcribed, so sequencing captured expressed TCRB transcripts. Assay used: immunoSEQ multiplex PCR; TCRdb lists only in-frame clones, some missing. The table includes more than 550,000 clones, around 15% detected once. Comments on this clone: The antigen is not known.

Cell sorting via CD45RO/CCR7/CD25/CD127/CD95/CD27 was performed to obtain CD4+ naive, central memory, regulatory and stem cell-like memory cells. Germline CDR1 and CDR2: SGHTA and FQGNSA. CDR3 length: 17 amino acids. The V gene lost 3 bases and the J gene lost 0 bases, with 15 bases spanning the gap. The gene calls are TRBV7-2 and TRBJ1-3; D remains unclear. This clonotype was obtained from a man in his late teens or twenties with type 1 diabetes. Sequencing input: naive CD4+ T cells from blood. The CDR3 reads CASSFSHSTSSGNTIYF. In nucleotides, the CDR3 is TGTGCCAGCAGCTTTTCCCACAGCACGAGCTCTGGAAACACCATATATTTT.